This T cell receptor (beta chain) was profiled in a study of Ad26.COV2.S vaccination and SARS-CoV-2 variants. Study context: Intramuscular Ad26.COV2.S at 5x10^10 or 1x10^11 viral particles.

Described treatment: roughly 19 received Ad26.COV2.S at low or high dose, single or two shots; roughly five received placebo; per-sample allocation not given. The study sampled participants on day 63 after the first vaccine or placebo injection. The donor's status was that of an adult aged 18-55 years in Boston. Germline CDR1 reads SGDLS; CDR2 reads YYNGEE. CDR3 length equals 12 residues. V was trimmed by 1 base and J by 9 bases, leaving 8 bases between them. Profiling relied on immunoSEQ multiplex PCR, and the TCRdb table lists in-frame clones only, not all of them. The data contain about 480,000 clones, around 88% of them singletons.

This chain joins TRBV9 and TRBJ2-1; tentatively, D is TRBD1 (5 bases). This TCR derives from a person between 18 and 65 years old who received the Ad26.COV2.S COVID-19 vaccine or a placebo. The sequencing here drew on peripheral blood, taken in a trial of Ad26.COV2.S vaccine versus placebo. This CDR3 is CASSVSGFEQFF. CDR3 sequence (DNA): TGTGCCAGCAGCGTATCAGGGTTTGAGCAGTTCTTC.